Listed below are T cell receptor beta chains from one sample, sequenced in a study of T cells in Graves' hyperthyroidism and ophthalmopathy. TCRdb recomputed calls from the multiplex PCR reads with MiXCR, one row per CDR3 protein. The sample includes around 690,000 distinct CDR3 sequences, under 25% of them seen just once. Sequenced sample: blood. Receptors originate from a man between 25 and 39 years old with Graves' ophthalmopathy. CDR3s leave out the opening cysteine and the closing phenylalanine or tryptophan. The order of the fields is clone size, V gene, CDR3 protein. The size entry is marked missing in some rows and otherwise reads once, few, many or a size class.

few | TRBV18 | ASSPQPGNEQY
many | TRBV30 | ALARGLNTEAF
- | TRBV7-8 | ASSRRAWANTDTQY
many | TRBV2 | ASHLSTVRSGGYT
few | TRBV2 | ASSEFKMTGLGKPAKNIQY
- | TRBV30 | AWSVGLIYGYT
many | TRBV28 | ASSFVHYNEQF
few | TRBV10-3 | AISETPGGDITYEQY
few | TRBV7-2 | ASSKQGGTEAF
- | TRBV9 | ASSVGKNTGELF
- | TRBV5-5 | ASSSLDLLTTGELF
many | TRBV12-3/TRBV12-4 | ASSLSRGRDEQY
- | TRBV7-6 | ASSLGGGLRSKNTEAF
- | TRBV30 | AWSVGRTQY
many | TRBV5-1 | ASSVKGLEAF
- | TRBV19 | ASRGFKERGTDTQY
- | TRBV10-1 | ANSRRRDSSYNEQF
- | TRBV19 | ASSKRTDYNSPLH
- | TRBV6-1 | ASRYSGGETQY
- | TRBV4-1 | ASSIETGGGNQPQH
- | TRBV19 | ASSGDREDYGYT
- | TRBV6-1 | ASSADRSQETQY
many | TRBV2 | ASSGQGLSYEQY
few | TRBV6-1 | ASGNGDLQY
few | TRBV5-6 | ASSQVSTAIYGYT
few | TRBV15 | ATSRDKGHLYEQY
- | TRBV20-1 | SAMGGSTGELF
- | TRBV30 | AWGQKYEQY
once | TRBV7-2 | ASSLSQAGGRRGGRARMNEQF
few | TRBV20-1 | SARDRVITYEQY
many | TRBV7-8 | ASSLGPSGVYEQF
few | TRBV20-1 | SASSSTDTQY
- | TRBV20-1 | SAPPVAQQY
few | TRBV2 | ASSPFRTGIADTQY
many | TRBV7-9 | ASSSVTVNTEAF
- | TRBV7-3 | ASSSDSTVGSPLH
many | TRBV28 | ASSPPGGREQF
once | TRBV20-1 | SAFAENSGSSYNEQF
- | TRBV6-1 | AGSGLSAGNTEAF
many | TRBV5-1 | ASSLFRDSNEQF
- | TRBV4-1 | ASSQRLARDYEQY
few | TRBV7-8 | ASSFRSGTGKNIQY
few | TRBV5-6 | ASSLQEDEQY
few | TRBV6-2/TRBV6-3 | ASSYSGTTGGAF
- | TRBV27 | ASRRVRGTSANEQF
many | TRBV28 | ASTPSPYNEQF
many | TRBV7-9 | ASSLLLAGGADTQY
- | TRBV15 | ATSRAGKPNYGYT
once | TRBV7-2 | ASSAMGLAGDDEQF
- | TRBV6-1 | ASSWDVLGGNQPQH
few | TRBV30 | AGRLDRGTQY
few | TRBV27 | ASSLGSHTEAF
many | TRBV7-8 | ASNQLADEVQY